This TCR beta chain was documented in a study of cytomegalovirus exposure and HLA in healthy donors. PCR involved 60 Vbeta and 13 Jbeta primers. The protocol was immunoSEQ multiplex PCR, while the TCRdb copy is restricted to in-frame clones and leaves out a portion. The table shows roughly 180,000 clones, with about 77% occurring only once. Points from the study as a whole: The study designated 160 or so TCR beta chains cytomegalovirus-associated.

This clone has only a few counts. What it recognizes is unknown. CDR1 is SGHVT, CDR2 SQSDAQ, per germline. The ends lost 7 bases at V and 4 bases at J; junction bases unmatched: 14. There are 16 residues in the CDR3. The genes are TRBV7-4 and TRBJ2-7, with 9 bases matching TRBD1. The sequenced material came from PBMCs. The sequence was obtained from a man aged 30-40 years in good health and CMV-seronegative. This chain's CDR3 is CASTFPGQGWAYEQYF. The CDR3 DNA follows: TGTGCCAGCACCTTCCCCGGACAGGGGTGGGCATACGAGCAGTACTTC. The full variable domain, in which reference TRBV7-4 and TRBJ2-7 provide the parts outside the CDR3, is GAGVSQSPRYKVAKRGRDVALRCDSISGHVTLYWYRQTLGQGSEVLTYSQSDAQRDKSGRPSGRFSAERPERSVSTLKIQRTEQGDSAVYLCASTFPGQGWAYEQYFGPGTRLTVT.